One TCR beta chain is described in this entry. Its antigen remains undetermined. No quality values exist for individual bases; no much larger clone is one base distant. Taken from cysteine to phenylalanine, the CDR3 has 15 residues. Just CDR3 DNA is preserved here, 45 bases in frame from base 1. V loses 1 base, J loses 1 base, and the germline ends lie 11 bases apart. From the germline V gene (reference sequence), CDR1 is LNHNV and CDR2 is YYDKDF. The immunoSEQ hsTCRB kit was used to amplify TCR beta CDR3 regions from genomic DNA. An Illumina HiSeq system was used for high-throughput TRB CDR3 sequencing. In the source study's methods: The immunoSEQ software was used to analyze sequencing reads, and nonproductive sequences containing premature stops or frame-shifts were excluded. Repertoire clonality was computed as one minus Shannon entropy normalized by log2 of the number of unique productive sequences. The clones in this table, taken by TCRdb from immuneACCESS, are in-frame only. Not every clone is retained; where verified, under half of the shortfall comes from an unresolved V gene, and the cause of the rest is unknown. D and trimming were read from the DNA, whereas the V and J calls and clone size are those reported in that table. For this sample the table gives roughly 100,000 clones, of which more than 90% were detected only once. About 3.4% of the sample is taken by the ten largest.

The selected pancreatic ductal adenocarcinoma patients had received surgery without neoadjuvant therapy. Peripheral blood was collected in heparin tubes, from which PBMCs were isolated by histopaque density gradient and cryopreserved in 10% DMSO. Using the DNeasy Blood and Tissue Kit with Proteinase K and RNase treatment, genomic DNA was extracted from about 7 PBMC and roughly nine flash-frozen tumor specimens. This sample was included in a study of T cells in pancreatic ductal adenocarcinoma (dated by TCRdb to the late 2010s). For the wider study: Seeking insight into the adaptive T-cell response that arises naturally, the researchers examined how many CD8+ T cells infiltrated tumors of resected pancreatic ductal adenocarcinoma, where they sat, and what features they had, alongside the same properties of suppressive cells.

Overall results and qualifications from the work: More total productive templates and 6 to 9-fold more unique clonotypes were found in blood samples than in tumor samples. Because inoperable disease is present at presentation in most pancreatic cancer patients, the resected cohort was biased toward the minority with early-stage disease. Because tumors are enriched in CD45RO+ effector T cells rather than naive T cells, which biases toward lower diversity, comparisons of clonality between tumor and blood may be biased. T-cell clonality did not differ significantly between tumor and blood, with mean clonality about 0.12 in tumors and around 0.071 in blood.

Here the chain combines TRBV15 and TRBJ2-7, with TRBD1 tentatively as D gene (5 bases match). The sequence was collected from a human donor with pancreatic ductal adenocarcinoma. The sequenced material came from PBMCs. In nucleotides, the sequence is TGTGCCACCAGCAGAGTCTTCGACAGATCCTACGAGCAGTACTTC. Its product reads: CATSRVFDRSYEQYF.